Following are 27 T cell receptor beta chains from one sample sequenced in a study of blood T cell repertoires in COVID-19. The protocol was immunoSEQ multiplex PCR, while the TCRdb copy is restricted to in-frame clones and leaves out a portion. The sample has some 130,000 clones, around 77% seen once. What was sequenced was peripheral blood. Receptors were obtained from a human donor in a cohort sampled during active COVID-19.

The chain has TRBV28 and TRBJ1-5, with D perhaps TRBD1 (6 bases). Germline CDR1 reads MDHEN; CDR2 reads SYDVKM. The V gene lost 7 bases and the J gene lost 2 bases, with 18 bases spanning the gap. This CDR3 is 16 amino acids long. The CDR3 sequence: CASTMHGQSGNQPQHF. CDR3 coding DNA: TGTGCCAGCACGATGCACGGACAGTCTGGCAATCAGCCCCAGCATTTT.

This clone has just one count. The chain combines TRBV6-2 or TRBV6-3 with TRBJ2-7, with D possibly matching TRBD1 (6 bases). The CDR3 extends over 16 amino acids. The germline gives CDR1 MNHEY, CDR2 SVGEGT. V shed 1 base and J shed 1 base, with 14 bases lying between them. The CDR3, as DNA: TGTGCCAGCAGTTACTTAATGATGACAGGATCCTACGAGCAGTACTTC. Amino acid sequence: CASSYLMMTGSYEQYF.

The gene calls are TRBV6-5 and TRBJ1-2; weak D call: TRBD1 (6 bases). CDR1 and CDR2 from the germline V gene are MNHEY and SVGAGI. This CDR3 comprises 14 residues. Deletions cut 4 bases from V and 0 bases from J, with 9 bases between. The CDR3 loop is CASSWGGANYGYTF. The CDR3 DNA follows: TGTGCCAGCAGTTGGGGGGGCGCTAACTATGGCTACACCTTC.

J is TRBJ1-2 and V is TRBV10-3; the D is unclear. CDR1 is ENHRY, CDR2 SYGVKD, per germline. The CDR3 spans 13 residues. V gave up 1 base and J gave up 4 bases, with 7 bases separating them. In nucleotides, the CDR3 is TGTGCCATCAGTGAGTTGCAGTTCTATGGCTACACCTTC. It yields the protein CAISELQFYGYTF.

The chain links TRBV7-8 to TRBJ2-7; TRBD2 agrees at 7 bases. Per germline, CDR1 SGHVS and CDR2 FQNEAQ. J was trimmed by 2 bases and V by 5 bases; bases with no gene match: 9. CDR3 length: 15 residues. The CDR3 is CASSPGGWRAYEQYF. The CDR3 nucleotides read TGTGCCAGCAGCCCGGGAGGTTGGAGGGCCTACGAGCAGTACTTC.

The chain combines TRBV7-3 with TRBJ1-3; D call uncertain. The V gene lost 7 bases and the J gene lost 0 bases, with 22 bases spanning the gap. This CDR3 is 18 amino acids long. In germline, CDR1 is SGHTA, CDR2 FQGTGA. The CDR3 sequence is CASTSHQSRNRSGNTIYF. The CDR3 DNA reads TGTGCCAGCACCTCTCACCAGTCCAGAAACCGCTCTGGAAACACCATATATTTT.

The chain recombines TRBV13 with TRBJ2-3; 7 bases map to TRBD1. With 0 bases clipped from V and 6 bases from J, the junction kept 15 bases outside the gene matches. CDR3 length: 18 residues. The germline CDR1 and CDR2 sequences are PRHDT and FYEKMQ (reference sequence). The CDR3 loop reads CASSLGGGRHPSRDTQYF. In DNA form, the CDR3 reads TGTGCCAGCAGCTTAGGAGGGGGCCGACACCCTTCACGGGATACGCAGTATTTT.

Regarding this clone: Other DNA sequences in the same sample also yield this CDR3. The chain combines TRBV19 with TRBJ2-7, with 8 nucleotides matching TRBD1. The CDR3 extends over 14 amino acids. Germline V gene lookup returns CDR1 LNHDA and CDR2 SQIVND (reference sequence). The trim removed 3 bases at V and 3 bases at J, leaving 4 bases unmatched. The CDR3 nucleotides are TGTGCCAGTAGTATCGGGACAGGCAACTACGAGCAGTACTTC. Protein sequence: CASSIGTGNYEQYF.

A note on this clone: The sample has other DNA sequences that encode this CDR3 too. J is TRBJ1-2 and V is TRBV7-9, with TRBD1 matching over 7 bases. Germline V gives CDR1 SEHNR, CDR2 FQNEAQ (reference sequence). J was trimmed by 2 bases and V by 3 bases; bases with no gene match: 0. CDR3 length equals 13 residues. DNA of the CDR3: TGTGCCAGCAGCTTGGGACAGAACTATGGCTACACCTTC. This sequence encodes CASSLGQNYGYTF.

The chain couples TRBV7-2 to TRBJ1-5, with D uncertain. CDR1 and CDR2 (germline): SGHTA, FQGNSA. Deletions cut 4 bases from V and 4 bases from J, with 11 bases between. CDR3 length equals 14 residues. The CDR3 DNA reads as TGTGCCAGCAGCTCTGCGGCGGAAAATCAGCCCCAGCATTTT. As protein: CASSSAAENQPQHF.

The chain combines TRBV6-5 with TRBJ1-4; D is perhaps TRBD1 (5 bases). Trimming removed 6 bases from V and 7 bases from J, with 12 bases in between. This CDR3 region has 13 residues. In germline, CDR1 is MNHEY, CDR2 SVGAGI. The CDR3 region has the DNA TGTGCCAGCAGAATATCGCAGGGTGAAAAACTGTTTTTT. Translated, it gives CASRISQGEKLFF.

The chain recombines TRBV19 with TRBJ2-3, with a possible D match to TRBD1 (6 bases). Between the trimmed V and J ends, which lost 4 bases and 6 bases, there was a span of 23 bases. This CDR3 region has 17 residues. Per the germline V gene, CDR1 is LNHDA and CDR2 is SQIVND (reference sequence). CDR3 DNA: TGTGCCAGTAGTAACACACGACAGGATCAAGGGGCTGATACGCAGTATTTT. This translates into CASSNTRQDQGADTQYF.

The V gene is TRBV19, the J gene TRBJ1-4; the D gene is possibly TRBD1 (6 bases). The CDR3 has 15 residues. Germline-derived CDR1 and CDR2 are LNHDA and SQIVND (reference sequence). Deletions cut 5 bases from V and 5 bases from J, with 15 bases between. This CDR3 reads CASSPLGAGNEKLFF. CDR3 bases: TGTGCCAGTAGTCCCCTGGGGGCTGGGAATGAAAAACTGTTTTTT.

There are a few counts of this clone. The CDR3 DNA reads TGTGCCAGCATCCTGAGAGGGGGACAGCCCCAGCATTTT. It is translated as CASILRGGQPQHF. V is TRBV28 and J is TRBJ1-5; D perhaps matches TRBD1 (6 bases). The V end was cut by 7 bases, the J end by 7 bases, with 14 bases between. Germline CDR1 is MDHEN and CDR2 is SYDVKM. CDR3 size: 13 residues.

This clone was detected a few times. The chain employs TRBV30 and TRBJ1-1, with D unresolved. The CDR3 is made up of 18 amino acids. Germline V gene lookup returns CDR1 GTSNPN and CDR2 SVGIG (reference sequence). Trimming took 0 bases from V and 1 from J, leaving 21 bases between them. The CDR3 DNA reads as TGTGCCTGGAGTGTTTTTTCTTGGGCAGCTCCCACGAACACTGAAGCTTTCTTT. This sequence encodes CAWSVFSWAAPTNTEAFF.

This clone has a single count. V gene TRBV19 combines with J gene TRBJ1-3; no firm D call. This CDR3 comprises 10 residues. The germline CDR1 and CDR2 sequences are LNHDA and SQIVND (reference sequence). Deletions cut 9 bases from V and 4 bases from J, with 4 bases between. The CDR3 sequence: CASVGNTIYF. CDR3 bases: TGTGCCAGCGTAGGAAACACCATATATTTT.

The chain joins TRBV5-8 to TRBJ2-3; TRBD1 matches at 8 bases. Per germline, CDR1 SGHTS and CDR2 YDEGEE. CDR3 length equals 17 residues. The junction had 8 bases not matched to a gene; V was cut back by 2 bases and J by 0 bases. The CDR3 here is CASSFDRGPSSTDTQYF. For the CDR3, the DNA is TGTGCCAGCAGCTTTGACAGGGGCCCTTCTAGCACAGATACGCAGTATTTT.

J is TRBJ2-5 and V is TRBV6-5; the match to TRBD2 covers 8 bases. V gave up 5 bases and J gave up 5 bases; unmatched junction bases: 7. Germline-derived CDR1 and CDR2 are MNHEY and SVGAGI. This CDR3 is built from 14 residues. CDR3 protein: CASSLGGGWETQYF. CDR3 DNA sequence: TGTGCCAGCAGTCTCGGGGGGGGCTGGGAGACCCAGTACTTC.

The CDR3 DNA is TGTGCCAGCAGCTTATCGCGAGGGAGAGAAGCTTTCTTT. It is translated as CASSLSRGREAFF. The rearrangement uses TRBV7-8 and TRBJ1-1, with D unresolved. V dropped 2 bases and J dropped 8 bases, with 12 bases sitting between them. Germline CDR1 and CDR2: SGHVS and FQNEAQ. There are 13 residues in the CDR3.

This rearrangement joins TRBV6-5 to TRBJ2-3; 9 nucleotides line up with TRBD1. V shed 0 bases, J shed 5 bases, and the junction held 6 bases outside the gene matches. The V gene's germline CDR1 is MNHEY and CDR2 SVGAGI. The CDR3 is 16 amino acids. CDR3 loop: CASSYSVGQGGDTQYF. Here the CDR3 DNA reads TGTGCCAGCAGTTACTCTGTGGGACAGGGTGGAGATACGCAGTATTTT.

The chain has TRBV30 and TRBJ2-5, with TRBD1 matching 8 bases. Germline CDR1 is GTSNPN and CDR2 is SVGIG (reference sequence). Trimming cost V 1 base and J 14 bases; bases outside gene matches: 9. The CDR3 totals 12 residues. The DNA for the CDR3 is TGTGCCTGGAGTGCTCCTCCGGGACAGGTCTACTTC. It specifies CAWSAPPGQVYF.

The chain has TRBV9 and TRBJ2-3; D unresolved. The V gene lost 0 bases and the J gene lost 2 bases, with 7 bases spanning the gap. CDR3 length: 14 residues. CDR1 is SGDLS and CDR2 is YYNGEE in the germline V gene. The CDR3 nucleotides read TGTGCCAGCAGCGTAGACCCCTACACAGATACGCAGTATTTT. Its protein product is CASSVDPYTDTQYF.

The V and J genes are TRBV6-5 and TRBJ1-1; perhaps TRBD1 as D (5 bases). Germline assignment: CDR1 MNHEY and CDR2 SVGAGI. The length of the CDR3 is 16 residues. V was trimmed by 0 bases and J by 2 bases, leaving 13 bases between them. The CDR3 spells CASSYSPGRANTEAFF. CDR3 DNA: TGTGCCAGCAGTTACTCCCCAGGGAGGGCCAACACTGAAGCTTTCTTT.

The J gene is TRBJ2-3, the V gene TRBV9; TRBD2 matches at 7 bases. Germline CDR1 reads SGDLS; CDR2 reads YYNGEE. The ends lost 0 bases at V and 2 bases at J; junction bases unmatched: 3. This CDR3 comprises 15 residues. CDR3 residues: CASSVGAGVTDTQYF. CDR3 in DNA: TGTGCCAGCAGCGTAGGGGCGGGGGTCACAGATACGCAGTATTTT.

The chain links TRBV28 to TRBJ1-6; the D gene is possibly TRBD1 (5 bases). CDR1 MDHEN and CDR2 SYDVKM come from the germline V gene. The CDR3 has 16 amino acids. With 6 bases removed from V and 1 base from J, the gap between germline ends came to 13 bases. Here the CDR3 reads CASSPNDSSYNSPLHF. The DNA for the CDR3 is TGTGCCAGCAGCCCCAACGACAGTTCCTATAATTCACCCCTCCACTTT.

The chain employs TRBV5-5 and TRBJ2-6; 9 bases agree with TRBD1. This CDR3 region has 16 residues. Germline V gene sequence: CDR1 SGHKS, CDR2 YYEKEE (reference sequence). The V and J ends lost 2 bases and 4 bases, in that order; junction bases with no gene match: 4. The CDR3 here is CASSLQGALGANVLTF. The DNA for the CDR3 is TGTGCCAGCAGCTTACAGGGGGCGTTAGGGGCCAACGTCCTGACTTTC.

The genes are TRBV5-6 and TRBJ1-5; TRBD1 is a possible D gene (6 bases). Trimming shortened V by 2 bases and J by 2 bases, and 8 bases separated the two germline ends. There are 14 residues in the CDR3. Germline V gene data show CDR1 as SGHDT and CDR2 as YYEEEE. The CDR3 spells CASSLRQGNQPQHF. CDR3 bases: TGTGCCAGCAGCTTAAGACAGGGCAATCAGCCCCAGCATTTT.